This T cell receptor (beta chain) comes out of a study of blood T cells in healthy people across ages. It was with a sample-barcoded 5' primer and a J-beta primer mix that a second PCR of roughly 7 to 11 cycles was run. Samples each returned at least 3 million CDR3-containing paired-end reads. From the 5' RACE reads, TCRdb called clonotypes with MiXCR, one entry per CDR3 protein. The sample lists 2 million or so distinct CDR3 sequences, roughly 52% occurring once. Germline V gene sequence: CDR1 SNHLY, CDR2 FYNNEI. Trimming cost V 10 bases and J 5 bases, with 17 bases left between them. This CDR3 has 13 residues. All donors came from Russia, were Caucasian and healthy, and spanned ages roughly 6 to 95. Turning to this clonotype: Antigen specificity is unknown.

Study observations and caveats: The study could not conclusively compare naive and antigen-experienced cells, given its unsorted PBMCs. Whereas aged donors had fewer naive CD4+ cells, long-lived donors had more of them and higher diversity.

The sequenced material came from blood. This receptor was identified in a middle-aged woman in good health. The chain couples TRBV2 to TRBJ2-5; a possible D gene is TRBD1 (6 bases). The CDR3 DNA sequence: TGTGCCAACAGGGCAGGGCCTGTGGAGACCCAGTACTTC. As protein: CANRAGPVETQYF. Using reference TRBV2 and TRBJ2-5 for the parts outside the CDR3, the full variable domain is EPEVTQTPSHQVTQMGQEVILRCVPISNHLYFYWYRQILGQKVEFLVSFYNNEISEKSEIFDDQFSVERPDGSNFTLKIRSTKLEDSAMYFCANRAGPVETQYFGPGTRLLVL.